This T cell receptor beta chain was captured in a study of T-cell reconstitution after alpha-beta-depleted transplantation in children. Study-level findings and limits: After transplant, high TCRbeta diversity at day 60 in some patients arose from surviving recipient T cells and thymic progenitors. After one year, T-cell counts and TCRbeta diversity mostly came from new T cells. Expanded clones from the graft, numbering several hundred, reportedly supplied alpha-beta T cells about two months after transplant.

This clonotype was seen a single time. Its antigen is not identified. J gave up 4 bases and V 5 bases, and 5 bases lay outside the gene matches. The CDR3 runs to 14 residues. Unique molecular identifiers featured in how the TCRbeta library was prepared. MiXCR was run by TCRdb on the PCR reads, yielding one entry per CDR3 protein. The sample includes 440,000 or so distinct CDR3 sequences, over 40% of them seen just once. This receptor was taken from a girl aged 2 to 9 with aplastic anemia, due to receive a stem cell transplant. The sequences come from PBMCs, collected before TCRalphabeta/CD19-depleted stem cell transplant. V usage is TRBV12-3 or TRBV12-4 and J usage is TRBJ2-5; 9 bases align to TRBD2. CDR3 bases: TGTGCCAGCAGTAAGACTAGCGGTGGAGAGACCCAGTACTTC. This gives the protein CASSKTSGGETQYF.